This T cell receptor beta chain was identified during a study of blood T cells in healthy people across ages (dated by TCRdb to the mid-2010s). For context, the study as a whole: In model experiments, template switching captured roughly one uniquely barcoded TCR beta cDNA molecule for every two T cells. The study measured age-related changes in TCR beta repertoire diversity using deep sequencing normalized with unique cDNA molecular identifiers. Donors were grouped into four age groups: young (average approximately 16 years), middle-aged (about 38), aged (around 66) and long-lived (just over 80). Donors of different ages were randomly distributed across sequencing lanes to avoid experimental bias. Using the same blood draw, the study looked at two additional independent replicas of 1 million unique cDNA reads for two donors, one aged 18 to 30 and the other aged 80 or older.

The roughly 38 donors, aged about 6 to 90 years, were systemically healthy Caucasian individuals from Russia. About 10 milliliters of peripheral blood were drawn from each donor into EDTA-treated Vacutainer tubes. Ficoll-Paque density-gradient centrifugation was used to isolate PBMCs, with at least 6 million per sample. Trizol reagent was used to extract total RNA from the PBMCs, yielding at least 5 micrograms per sample. For every donor, flow cytometry on a PBMC aliquot measured the percentage of naive CD45RAhigh/CD27high T cells. The library was produced with 5' RACE. For sequencing, an Illumina HiSeq 2500 was employed. The second PCR ran for roughly 7 to 12 cycles and used a J-beta primer mix along with a sample-barcoded 5' primer. Each TCR beta cDNA molecule received a unique molecular identifier from a template-switch 5' adaptor carrying 12 random nucleotides. Each sample yielded at least 3 million CDR3-containing paired-end reads. First-strand cDNA was synthesized from all RNA with the Mint cDNA synthesis kit, primed by a TRBC-specific oligonucleotide. All cDNA was treated with uracil-DNA glycosylase and then went through a first 18-cycle PCR with the universal primers M1SS and BC2_uni_R. Processing in the source paper ran as follows. Normalization of each sample was performed by random selection of 1 million high-quality reads, each carrying a distinct molecular identifier. Instead of being binned into consensus sequences, reads with shared molecular identifiers were discarded. CDR3 identification, clonotype clustering and error correction used MiTCR with a Q25 quality threshold and the strictest error-elimination algorithm. A nonparametric unseen species model with Euler transformation was used to estimate lower-bound total TCR beta diversity. The public sequencing data were trimmed at Q25 with fastp and processed into clonotypes with MiXCR by TCRdb, which kept only in-frame beta chains. Rows with one shared CDR3 protein collapse into an entry with the most common genes and DNA. The V and J calls follow TCRdb's processing rather than the paper's. The sample table lists 700,000 or so distinct CDR3 sequences, about 43% of them with a count of one. The top ten hold 25% to 30% of the sample.

General findings and caveats noted by the study authors: The percentage of naive T cells measured by flow cytometry correlated strongly with observed TCR beta diversity. Total diversity estimates from one million sequenced T cells were considered lower bounds and underestimates. Because profiling used bulk unsorted PBMCs, naive and antigen-experienced compartments could not be compared conclusively. Because donor CMV infection status was unknown, age-related changes in expanded clonotypes were potentially confounded. Compared with the aged group, the long-lived group had more naive CD4+ T cells, fewer expanded clones and increased TCR diversity, a pattern suggesting age selection. Observed TCR beta diversity per million T cells fell roughly linearly with age, and a significant reduction was already apparent by age roughly 40.

The CDR3 sequence holds 13 residues, the cysteine and phenylalanine included. Solely the CDR3 DNA is kept, with 39 bases framed from the first base. V drops 3 bases and J drops 4 bases, leaving 11 bases in between. The germline V gene (reference sequence) provides CDR1 DFQATT and CDR2 SNEGSKA. Only a few counts were recorded for this clonotype. The target of this receptor is not known. No much larger clonotype is one base removed from it; base qualities were not supplied. Sequencing was done on a sample of blood. The chain employs TRBV20-1 and TRBJ2-3; the D region possibly corresponds to TRBD2 (6 bases align). This clonotype originated in a man older than 75 in good health. The CDR3 is CSASGSMADTQYF. The nucleotides are TGCAGTGCTAGCGGGAGTATGGCAGATACGCAGTATTTT.